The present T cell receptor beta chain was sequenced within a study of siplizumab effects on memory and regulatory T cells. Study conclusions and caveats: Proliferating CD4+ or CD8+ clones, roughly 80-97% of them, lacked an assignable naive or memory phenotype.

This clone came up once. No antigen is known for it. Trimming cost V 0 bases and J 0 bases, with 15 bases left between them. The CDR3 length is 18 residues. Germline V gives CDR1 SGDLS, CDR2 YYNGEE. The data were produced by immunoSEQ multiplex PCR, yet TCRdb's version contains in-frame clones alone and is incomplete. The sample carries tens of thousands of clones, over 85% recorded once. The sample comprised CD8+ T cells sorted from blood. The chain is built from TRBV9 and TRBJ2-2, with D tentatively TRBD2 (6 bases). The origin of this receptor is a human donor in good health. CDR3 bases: TGTGCCAGCAGCGTAGGGGGACTTGGGGTAGCGAACACCGGGGAGCTGTTTTTT. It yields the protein CASSVGGLGVANTGELFF.